One and the same sample provided the 13 T cell receptor beta chains below, sequenced in a study of blood T cells in healthy people across ages. Combining a sample-barcoded 5' primer with a J-beta primer mix, a second PCR ran for about 6 to 11 cycles. A single record per CDR3 protein comes from TCRdb applying MiXCR to the 5' RACE reads. The table includes roughly 1 million distinct CDR3 sequences, almost 25% detected once. These data are also associated with another study on T cells of mothers and their children.

Specimen: blood. These receptors came from a girl aged 2 to 9 in good health.

The chain combines TRBV7-9 with TRBJ2-5, with a possible D match to TRBD2 (5 bases). The CDR3 totals 13 residues. From germline, CDR1 is SEHNR and CDR2 FQNEAQ (reference sequence). Between the trimmed V and J ends, which lost 4 bases and 5 bases, there was a span of 11 bases. The CDR3 DNA follows: TGTGCCAGCAGCTCACCGGGGAGCGAGACCCAGTACTTC. This encodes CASSSPGSETQYF.

This clonotype was detected a few times. The chain is built from TRBV5-6 and TRBJ2-2; 7 positions agree with TRBD1. In germline, CDR1 is SGHDT, CDR2 YYEEEE. Trimming cost V 2 bases and J 5 bases; bases outside gene matches: 3. This CDR3 is built from 14 residues. The CDR3 here is CASSLPGQTGELFF. In nucleotides, the CDR3 is TGTGCCAGCAGCTTACCGGGACAGACCGGGGAGCTGTTTTTT. Full variable domain (rest looked up from reference TRBV5-6 and TRBJ2-2): DAGVTQSPTHLIKTRGQQVTLRCSPKSGHDTVSWYQQALGQGPQFIFQYYEEEERQRGNFPDRFSGHQFPNYSSELNVNALLLGDSALYLCASSLPGQTGELFFGEGSRLTVL.

In the case of this clonotype: The junction differs from germline at one of its ends, possibly a read error. The chain is built from TRBV9 and TRBJ1-4; D ambiguous. Germline V gene sequence: CDR1 SGDLS, CDR2 YYNGEE. This CDR3 has 14 amino acids. The CDR3 loop reads CACSVGGAPEKLFF. DNA for the CDR3: TGTGCCTGCAGCGTAGGAGGTGCCCCTGAAAAACTGTTTTTT. Variable domain in full (rest from reference TRBV9 and TRBJ1-4): DSGVTQTPKHLITATGQRVTLRCSPRSGDLSVYWYQQSLDQGLQFLIQYYNGEERAKGNILERFSAQQFPDLHSELNLSSLELGDSALYFCACSVGGAPEKLFFGSGTQLSVL.

The J gene is TRBJ2-6, the V gene TRBV14; D gene unclear. The CDR3 is 16 amino acids. Germline V lookup: CDR1 SGHDN, CDR2 FVKESK. Between the trimmed V and J ends, which lost 5 bases and 0 bases, there was a span of 11 bases. The CDR3 here is CASSYGRPSGANVLTF. For the CDR3, the DNA is TGTGCCAGCAGCTACGGACGGCCCTCTGGGGCCAACGTCCTGACTTTC.

This clonotype was counted a few times. The rearrangement joins TRBV6-5 to TRBJ1-1; D not certain. CDR1 and CDR2 (germline): MNHEY, SVGAGI. The CDR3 is 12 residues long. Trimming took off 0 bases at V and 8 bases at J, with 7 bases between the two ends. CDR3 in DNA: TGTGCCAGCAGTTACTCAGGCCAGGAAGCTTTCTTT. Amino acids: CASSYSGQEAFF.

There are a few counts of this clonotype. V is TRBV12-3 or TRBV12-4 and J is TRBJ1-1; TRBD1 aligns across 8 bases. After removal of 5 bases from V and 3 bases from J, the junction contained 11 bases not matched to a gene. The CDR3 is 16 amino acids. DNA for the CDR3: TGTGCCAGCAGTGCACCAGGGGGCGCATGGGACACTGAAGCTTTCTTT. It codes for CASSAPGGAWDTEAFF.

This clonotype has at least ten counts. Germline is not matched at one junction end, which may reflect a read error. V gene TRBV5-1 combines with J gene TRBJ2-6, with D unclear. The CDR3 is 15 residues long. CDR1 and CDR2 from the germline V gene are SGHRS and YFSETQ. The CDR3 spells CASSLEGTGANVLTF. In DNA, the CDR3 is TGTGCCAGCAGCTTAGAAGGGACTGGGGCCAACGTCCTGACTTTC.

This clonotype was found a few times. The CDR3 coding sequence is TGTGCCAGCAGCGTTTGGACAGAAGAGACCCAGTACTTC. Its protein product is CASSVWTEETQYF. This chain links TRBV11-1 with TRBJ2-5; weak D call: TRBD1 (6 bases). Germline values: CDR1 SGHAT, CDR2 FQDESV (reference sequence). The CDR3 is 13 residues long. V lost 5 bases and J lost 3, with 10 bases in between.

In its sample, this clonotype was seen a few times. The genes are TRBV29-1 and TRBJ1-1, with 7 bases aligning to TRBD1. The CDR3 has 14 residues. Germline assignment: CDR1 SQVTM and CDR2 ANQGSEA. V lost 6 bases, J lost 3 bases, and 10 bases stayed unmatched. CDR3 region: CSVTPGQTDTEAFF. The CDR3 coding sequence is TGCAGCGTCACACCGGGACAGACAGACACTGAAGCTTTCTTT.

The chain couples TRBV10-3 to TRBJ2-5, with a tentative D call TRBD1 (5 bases). From germline, CDR1 is ENHRY and CDR2 SYGVKD. This CDR3 contains 16 residues. V was shortened by 3 bases and J by 2 bases, with 16 bases between the two germline ends. For the CDR3, the DNA is TGTGCCATCAGTGACGGCGGACACACCAGGCAAGAGACCCAGTACTTC. Amino acids: CAISDGGHTRQETQYF.

This clonotype has more than one count but fewer than ten. The chain couples TRBV2 to TRBJ2-1, with 9 positions matching TRBD2. This CDR3 is built from 15 residues. Germline values: CDR1 SNHLY, CDR2 FYNNEI. J was trimmed by 5 bases and V by 5 bases; bases with no gene match: 7. The DNA of the CDR3 is TGTGCCAGCAGTCCCTCGGCGGGGGGGAACAATGAGCAGTTCTTC. This translates into CASSPSAGGNNEQFF. The whole variable domain, filled in from reference TRBV2 and TRBJ2-1, reads EPEVTQTPSHQVTQMGQEVILRCVPISNHLYFYWYRQILGQKVEFLVSFYNNEISEKSEIFDDQFSVERPDGSNFTLKIRSTKLEDSAMYFCASSPSAGGNNEQFFGPGTRLTVL.

The chain has TRBV29-1 and TRBJ2-3; weak D call: TRBD2 (6 bases). The V and J ends lost 1 base and 4 bases respectively, with 9 bases between them. The CDR3 is made up of 13 amino acids. Germline CDR1 is SQVTM and CDR2 is ANQGSEA. This CDR3 is CSVEVTGADTQYF. Here the CDR3 DNA reads TGCAGCGTTGAAGTTACGGGGGCAGATACGCAGTATTTT.

The CDR3 loop reads CSARRDPGERSPLHF. In DNA, the CDR3 is TGCAGTGCTCGCCGGGACCCAGGGGAAAGATCACCCCTCCACTTT. This chain joins TRBV20-1 and TRBJ1-6; tentatively, D is TRBD1 (6 bases). V lost 5 bases to trimming and J lost 10 bases, with 21 bases between them. This CDR3 is 15 amino acids long. Germline CDR1 and CDR2: DFQATT and SNEGSKA (reference sequence).